This TCR beta chain derives from a study of blood T cell repertoires in COVID-19. Per the study methods: Amplification with reference gene primers provided the estimates of nucleated cell counts. Assay: immunoSEQ multiplex PCR; the TCRdb copy retains only in-frame clones and omits some. V, J and clone size were drawn from that table, and D and trimming were deduced from the DNA. The sample lists under 200,000 clones, roughly nine tenths occurring once. The CDR3 sequence is 13 residues long. CDR1 is SGHRS and CDR2 is YFSETQ in the germline V gene. V lost 5 bases to trimming and J lost 1 base, with 7 bases between them. This clone was counted once. This specimen includes other DNA sequences encoding the same CDR3.

V is TRBV5-1 and J is TRBJ2-1, with TRBD1 as a possible D gene (5 bases). Sequencing used peripheral blood. The sequence came from a man in his sixties with active or convalescent COVID-19. The CDR3 here is CASRTGSYNEQFF. For the CDR3, the DNA is TGCGCCAGCAGAACAGGATCCTACAATGAGCAGTTCTTC.